The clone carrying this T cell receptor beta chain was recorded many times. Its target is unknown. This record comes from a study of identical twins. Study-wide points: Reduced insertions were recorded for abundant cord blood beta clonotypes, with no such pattern in memory repertoires.

V gave up 4 bases and J gave up 2 bases; unmatched junction bases: 6. In germline, CDR1 is SGHRS, CDR2 YFSETQ. This CDR3 has 15 amino acids. Unique molecular identifiers were present on cDNA, and template switching added a universal primer site. TCRdb redid the calling of the 5' RACE reads with MiXCR, one entry per CDR3 protein. Of some 300,000 distinct CDR3 sequences in the sample, about 12% were seen once. The same data also went into a second study, on yellow fever vaccine responses in identical twins.

The sequencing input was CD8+ T cells sorted from blood. This TCR came from a young woman in good health. The chain links TRBV5-1 to TRBJ2-7; 10 nucleotides match TRBD1. The CDR3 DNA reads TGCGCCAGCAGCCCGTGGGGACAGGGGACCTACGAGCAGTACTTC. This sequence encodes CASSPWGQGTYEQYF.